This entry describes one TCR beta chain. The antigen remains undetermined. The sample originates from a study of somatic mutations in cytotoxic T cells in rheumatoid arthritis. Study-wide findings and caveats: Clonality of CD8+ cells rose with age in rheumatoid arthritis patients but not healthy controls. Measured CD8+ T-cell clonality, a value compared between rheumatoid arthritis patients and age-matched healthy controls, did not differ significantly. Over 20% of CD8+ cells belonged to the largest CD8+ clone in about an eighth of the 65 patients.

Isolation of CD4+ and CD8+ cells used positive magnetic bead selection, with purity checked by flow cytometry. The CDR3 has 16 residues. Germline V gene lookup returns CDR1 SGDLS and CDR2 YYNGEE. Trimming cost V 1 base and J 2 bases; bases outside gene matches: 7. Clones were read by immunoSEQ multiplex PCR, and TCRdb kept only the in-frame ones, dropping some. The data contain 35,000 to 40,000 clones, about four fifths of them seen just once; the ten biggest clones take up about 3.4%. The specimen sequenced was CD8+ T cells sorted from blood. The TCR sequence derives from a man in his forties in good health. The chain combines TRBV9 with TRBJ2-7, with 9 bases identical to TRBD2. This CDR3 reads CASSVRGSGRPYEQYF. CDR3 in DNA: TGTGCCAGCAGCGTAAGAGGTAGCGGGAGACCCTACGAGCAGTACTTC.